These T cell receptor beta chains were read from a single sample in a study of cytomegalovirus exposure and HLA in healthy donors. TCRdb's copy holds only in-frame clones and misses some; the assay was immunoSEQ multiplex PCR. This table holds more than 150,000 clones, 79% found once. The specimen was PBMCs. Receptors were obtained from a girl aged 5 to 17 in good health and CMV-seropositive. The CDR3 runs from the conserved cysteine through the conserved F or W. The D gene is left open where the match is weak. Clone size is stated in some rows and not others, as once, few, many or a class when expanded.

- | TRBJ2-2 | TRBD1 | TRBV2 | CASREQGGGGELFF | TGTGCCAGCAGAGAACAGGGGGGAGGCGGGGAGCTGTTTTTT
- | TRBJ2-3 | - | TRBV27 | CASSLFPQGPTSTDTQYF | TGTGCCAGCAGTTTATTCCCGCAGGGGCCGACTAGCACAGATACGCAGTATTTT
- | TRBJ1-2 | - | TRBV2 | CASSVGGAPNYGYTF | TGTGCCAGCAGTGTCGGGGGGGCGCCCAACTATGGCTACACCTTC
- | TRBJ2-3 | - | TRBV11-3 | CASSLGRDTQYF | TGTGCCAGCAGCCTTGGGAGGGATACGCAGTATTTT
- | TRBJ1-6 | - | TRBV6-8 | CASSSPPRDSPLHF | TGTGCCAGCAGTTCCCCCCCCAGGGATTCACCCCTCCACTTT
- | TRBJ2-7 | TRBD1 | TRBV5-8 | CASSYLGTAFRIFTYEQYF | TGTGCCAGCAGCTACCTCGGGACAGCTTTCCGTATTTTTACCTACGAGCAGTACTTC
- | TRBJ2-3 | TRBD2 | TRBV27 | CASSHGLAVSTDTQYF | TGTGCCAGCAGTCACGGACTAGCGGTGAGCACAGATACGCAGTATTTT
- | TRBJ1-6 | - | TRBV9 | CASSQRGEEPNSPLHF | TGTGCCAGCAGCCAGCGAGGGGAGGAACCCAATTCACCCCTCCACTTT
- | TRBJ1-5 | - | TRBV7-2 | CASRVGDNQPQHF | TGTGCCAGCAGGGTAGGGGATAATCAGCCCCAGCATTTT
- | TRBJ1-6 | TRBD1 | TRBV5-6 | CASSGRDRGREPLHF | TGTGCCAGCAGCGGGCGGGACAGGGGGCGCGAACCCCTCCACTTT
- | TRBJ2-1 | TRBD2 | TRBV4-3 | CASSQERGGLRFSYNEQFF | TGCGCCAGCAGCCAAGAGCGGGGGGGCCTTCGATTCTCCTACAATGAGCAGTTCTTC
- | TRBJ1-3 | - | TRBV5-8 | CASSLARNTIYF | TGTGCCAGCAGCTTGGCTAGAAACACCATATATTTT
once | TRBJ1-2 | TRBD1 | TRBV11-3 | CASSLRTGGNYGYTF | TGTGCCAGCAGCTTGAGGACAGGGGGAAACTATGGCTACACCTTC
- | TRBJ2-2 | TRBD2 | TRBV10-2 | CASSGASGGLGELFF | TGCGCCAGCAGTGGCGCTAGCGGGGGGCTGGGGGAGCTGTTTTTT
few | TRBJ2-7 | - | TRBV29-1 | CSVEQKYEQYF | TGCAGCGTTGAACAGAAATACGAGCAGTACTTC
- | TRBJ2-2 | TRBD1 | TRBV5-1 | CASRRTGGETGELFF | TGCGCCAGCCGCCGGACAGGGGGAGAGACCGGGGAGCTGTTTTTT